The present TCR beta chain was sequenced within a study of blood T cell repertoires in COVID-19. The V and J ends lost 10 bases and 3 bases respectively, with 13 bases between them. Germline CDR1 reads SNHLY; CDR2 reads FYNNEI. The CDR3 totals 13 residues. Authors' processing steps: Estimated nucleated cell counts came from reference gene primer amplification. The method was immunoSEQ multiplex PCR; TCRdb's version includes in-frame clones alone and lacks a portion of them. The V and J calls and clone size come from that table; D and trimming were worked out from the DNA. The sample consists of 200,000 to 300,000 clones, around 85% of them appearing once. This clone appeared a single time.

The sample was peripheral blood. This sequence was found in a woman of 80 years or more with acute or convalescent COVID-19. The rearrangement links TRBV2 to TRBJ1-3, with TRBD1 as a possible D gene (5 bases). The CDR3 nucleotides are TGTGCCACTAGACAAGGGGTTGGAAACACCATATATTTT. Protein: CATRQGVGNTIYF.